This T cell receptor (beta chain) was sequenced during a study of identical twins. Findings of the study overall: Out-of-frame alpha sequences common to twins exhibited a surplus of low generation probability. It was cross-sectional statistical analysis, not following the same donors, that the conclusions relied on. Fewer insertions marked abundant cord blood beta clonotypes; young adult naive trended weakly, memory not at all.

This clonotype turned up a few times. The antigen remains undetermined. V was shortened by 6 bases and J by 2 bases, with 16 bases between the two germline ends. CDR1 and CDR2 from the germline V gene are LNHDA and SQIVND (reference sequence). The CDR3 contains 15 residues. TCRdb processed the 5' RACE reads anew with MiXCR; each CDR3 protein has one entry. The sample records roughly 500,000 distinct CDR3 sequences, approximately 22% being singletons. This same sample was also taken into another study, of T cells expressing NK-cell markers. From that second work: Clarity on HCMV specificity was lacking for the expanded NKG2C+ T cell clones.

Sample: CD4+ T cells sorted from blood. The chain uses TRBV19 and TRBJ1-1; a weak D match, TRBD1 (5 bases). The receptor was isolated from a young woman in good health. CDR3 DNA sequence: TGTGCCAGTAGGGCAGGGAGGTATTTCAACACTGAAGCTTTCTTT. As protein: CASRAGRYFNTEAFF.